The 3 T cell receptor beta chains presented below share a single source sample, sequenced in a study of T-cell reconstitution after alpha-beta-depleted transplantation in children. The authors prepared the TCRbeta library with unique molecular identifiers. MiXCR was run by TCRdb on the PCR reads, yielding one entry per CDR3 protein. The repertoire holds roughly 280,000 distinct CDR3 sequences, around 10% seen once, with about a quarter in the top ten. Sequenced material: peripheral blood, taken 180 days after TCRalphabeta/CD19-depleted stem cell transplant. The receptors were sampled from a male patient between 2 and 10 years old who had a stem cell transplant for chronic granulomatous disease, so the T cells may come from the graft donor.

This clonotype was seen at least ten times. V and J are TRBV6-1 and TRBJ1-4; D is unclear. Germline V CDR1 and CDR2: MNHNS, SASEGT. This CDR3 is built from 14 residues. The V end was cut by 11 bases, the J end by 4 bases, with 17 bases between. In nucleotides, the CDR3 is TGTGCCTCGGACTCCCGGAGGGATAATGAAAAACTGTTTTTT. It yields the protein CASDSRRDNEKLFF.

This clonotype was seen repeatedly, ten times or more. This sequence joins TRBV7-9 and TRBJ2-1; D remains ambiguous. V was shortened by 5 bases and J by 4 bases, with 9 bases between the two germline ends. The CDR3 covers 13 residues. Germline V gene lookup returns CDR1 SEHNR and CDR2 FQNEAQ (reference sequence). The CDR3 nucleotides are TGTGCCAGCAGCCTCCTCCTGTACAATGAGCAGTTCTTC. Encoded protein: CASSLLLYNEQFF.

In the case of this clonotype: This may be a read error: a much more frequent sequence differs by one nucleotide. The rearrangement uses TRBV7-8 and TRBJ2-5; TRBD1 aligns across 8 bases. After removal of 10 bases from V and 7 bases from J, the junction contained 26 bases not matched to a gene. Germline V gives CDR1 SGHVS, CDR2 FQNEAQ. The CDR3 length is 18 residues. CDR3 coding DNA: TGTGCCACCAGATCAAGGACAGGGACCGGAAGACCTCCTGGGACCCAGTACTTC. Encoded protein: CATRSRTGTGRPPGTQYF.